The 6 T cell receptor beta chains listed next were all sequenced from one sample in a study of blood T cell repertoires in COVID-19. Method: immunoSEQ multiplex PCR; TCRdb's copy keeps in-frame clones and lacks some. The sample holds about 87,000 clones, roughly 86% seen once. The sample consisted of peripheral blood. The origin of the receptors is a human donor in a cohort sampled during active COVID-19.

J is TRBJ2-7 and V is TRBV7-2; TRBD2 agrees at 10 bases. After removal of 6 bases from V and 3 bases from J, the junction contained 5 bases not matched to a gene. Germline CDR1 is SGHTA and CDR2 is FQGNSA. This CDR3 region has 14 residues. CDR3 sequence (DNA): TGTGCCAGCAGATTCCTAGCGGGGGACTACGAGCAGTACTTC. Translating gives CASRFLAGDYEQYF. Filled out from reference TRBV7-2 and TRBJ2-7, the complete variable domain reads GAGVSQSPSNKVTEKGKDVELRCDPISGHTALYWYRQSLGQGLEFLIYFQGNSAPDKSGLPSDRFSAERTGGSVSTLTIQRTQQEDSAVYLCASRFLAGDYEQYFGPGTRLTVT.

The chain recombines TRBV23-1 with TRBJ2-1, with D maybe TRBD2 (6 bases). TRBV23-1 is marked as an open reading frame, function uncertain. V shed 5 bases and J shed 0 bases, with 14 bases lying between them. This CDR3 region has 16 residues. This CDR3 reads CASSMRDEPSYNEQFF. CDR3 in DNA: TGCGCCAGCAGTATGCGGGACGAACCCTCCTACAATGAGCAGTTCTTC.

This chain uses TRBV3-1 (or the pseudogene TRBV3-2) with TRBJ2-4; no definite D call. Trimming pared 5 bases from V and 0 bases from J, leaving 11 bases between. CDR1 LGHDT and CDR2 YNNKEL come from the germline V gene (reference sequence). The CDR3 has 15 residues. This CDR3 reads CASSTTSLAKNIQYF. CDR3 sequence (DNA): TGTGCCAGCAGCACAACGTCCCTAGCCAAAAACATTCAGTACTTC.

This rearrangement joins TRBV10-1 to TRBJ1-1, with 7 bases aligning to TRBD1. Trimming took 6 bases from V and 1 from J; bases not matched to a gene: 2. The length of the CDR3 is 13 residues. The germline CDR1 and CDR2 sequences are WNHNN and SYGVQD (reference sequence). This chain's CDR3 is CASSQGENTEAFF. CDR3 bases: TGCGCCAGCAGCCAGGGGGAGAACACTGAAGCTTTCTTT.

The chain recombines TRBV29-1 with TRBJ2-1, with D maybe TRBD1 (5 bases). The germline V gene encodes CDR1 SQVTM and CDR2 ANQGSEA. The CDR3 sequence is 15 residues long. V was cut by 6 bases and J by 6 bases, with 21 bases left in between. In DNA form, the CDR3 reads TGCAGCGTGGACACCGGACAATCGGCCCTCAATGAGCAGTTCTTC. Its translation: CSVDTGQSALNEQFF.

The chain couples TRBV24-1 to TRBJ2-1; 10 nucleotides match TRBD2. CDR1 and CDR2 from the germline V gene are KGHDR and SFDVKD. The ends lost 2 bases at V and 3 bases at J; junction bases unmatched: 9. The CDR3 covers 18 residues. CDR3 DNA: TGTGCCACCAGTGATTGCCCCCTAGCGGGAGTTTTCTACAATGAGCAGTTCTTC. Residues: CATSDCPLAGVFYNEQFF.